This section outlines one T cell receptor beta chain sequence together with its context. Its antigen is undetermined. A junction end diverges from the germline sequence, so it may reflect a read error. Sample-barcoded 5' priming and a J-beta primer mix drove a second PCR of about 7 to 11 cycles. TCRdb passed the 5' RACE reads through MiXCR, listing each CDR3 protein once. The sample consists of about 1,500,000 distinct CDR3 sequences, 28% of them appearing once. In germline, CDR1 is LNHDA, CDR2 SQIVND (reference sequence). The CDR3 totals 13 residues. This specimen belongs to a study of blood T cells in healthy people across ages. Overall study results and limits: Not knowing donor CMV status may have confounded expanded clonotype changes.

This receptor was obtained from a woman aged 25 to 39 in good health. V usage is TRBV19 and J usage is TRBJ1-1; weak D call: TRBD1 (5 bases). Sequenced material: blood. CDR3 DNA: TGTGCCAGTACCTTCGGGGCGAACACTGGAGCTTTCTTT. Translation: CASTFGANTGAFF.